This entry concerns a single T cell receptor (beta chain). The data were obtained in a study of blood T cell repertoires in COVID-19. Whole-study context: The United States, Italy and Spain supplied acute and convalescent COVID-19 samples. T cells, B-cell-depleted T cells, or PBMCs supplied cDNA or gDNA.

This CDR3 region has 15 residues. V shed 5 bases and J shed 1 base, with 12 bases lying between them. CDR1 is SGHTA, CDR2 FQGNSA, per germline. In the study's own analysis: Quantification of nucleated cells was approximated via reference gene primer amplification. Measured with immunoSEQ multiplex PCR; TCRdb has only the in-frame clones, and not every one. V, J and clone size reflect that table, while D and trimming were determined from the DNA. The sample has approximately 160,000 clones; about 86% are singletons. This TCR came from a man in his fifties or sixties with active or convalescent COVID-19. What was sequenced was peripheral blood. The chain recombines TRBV7-2 with TRBJ1-3; tentatively, D is TRBD1 (5 bases). The CDR3 nucleotides read TGTGCCAGCAGCCTAACACAGGTTTCTGGAAACACCATATATTTT. This gives the protein CASSLTQVSGNTIYF.